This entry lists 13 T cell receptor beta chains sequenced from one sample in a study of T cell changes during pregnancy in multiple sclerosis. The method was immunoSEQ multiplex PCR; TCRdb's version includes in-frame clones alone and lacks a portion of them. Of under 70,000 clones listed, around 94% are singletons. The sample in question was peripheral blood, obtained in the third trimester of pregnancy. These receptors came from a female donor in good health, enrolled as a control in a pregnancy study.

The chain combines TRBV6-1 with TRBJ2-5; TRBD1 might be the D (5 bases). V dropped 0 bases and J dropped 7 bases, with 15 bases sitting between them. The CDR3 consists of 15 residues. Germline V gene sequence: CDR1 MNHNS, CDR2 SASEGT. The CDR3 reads CASSEAGTGEWTQYF. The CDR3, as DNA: TGTGCCAGCAGTGAAGCAGGAACAGGCGAATGGACCCAGTACTTC.

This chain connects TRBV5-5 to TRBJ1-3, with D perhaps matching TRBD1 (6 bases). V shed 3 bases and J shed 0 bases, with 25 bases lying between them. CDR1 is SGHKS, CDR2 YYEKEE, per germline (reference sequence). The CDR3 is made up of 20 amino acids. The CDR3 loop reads CASSSTGGTFFLNSGNTIYF. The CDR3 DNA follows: TGTGCCAGCAGCTCAACCGGGGGGACATTCTTTCTCAACTCTGGAAACACCATATATTTT.

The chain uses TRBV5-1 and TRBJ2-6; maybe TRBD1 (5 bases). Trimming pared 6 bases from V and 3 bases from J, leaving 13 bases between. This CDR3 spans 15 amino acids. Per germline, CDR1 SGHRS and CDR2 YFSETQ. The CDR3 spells CASNTGPLGANVLTF. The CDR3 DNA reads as TGCGCCAGCAACACAGGACCGCTTGGGGCCAACGTCCTGACTTTC.

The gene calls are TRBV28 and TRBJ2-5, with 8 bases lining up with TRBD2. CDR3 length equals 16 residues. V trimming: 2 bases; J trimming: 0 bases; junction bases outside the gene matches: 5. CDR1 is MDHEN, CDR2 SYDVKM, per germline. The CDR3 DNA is TGTGCCAGCAGTTTAGGAGGACTAGCCGACCAAGAGACCCAGTACTTC. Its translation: CASSLGGLADQETQYF.

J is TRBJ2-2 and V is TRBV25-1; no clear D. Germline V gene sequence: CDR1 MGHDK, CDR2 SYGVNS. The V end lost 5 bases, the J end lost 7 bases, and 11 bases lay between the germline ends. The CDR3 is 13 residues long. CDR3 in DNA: TGTGCCAGCAGTATAACAGCAAGCGGGGAGCTGTTTTTT. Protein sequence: CASSITASGELFF.

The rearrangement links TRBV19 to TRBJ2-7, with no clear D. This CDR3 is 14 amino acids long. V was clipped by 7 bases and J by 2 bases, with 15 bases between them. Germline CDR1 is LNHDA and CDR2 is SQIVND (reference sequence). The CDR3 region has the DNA TGTGCCAGTAAGGAGATTCATCGGGCCTACGAGCAGTACTTC. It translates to CASKEIHRAYEQYF. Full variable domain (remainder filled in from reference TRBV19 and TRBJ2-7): DGGITQSPKYLFRKEGQNVTLSCEQNLNHDAMYWYRQDPGQGLRLIYYSQIVNDFQKGDIAEGYSVSREKKESFPLTVTSAQKNPTAFYLCASKEIHRAYEQYFGPGTRLTVT.

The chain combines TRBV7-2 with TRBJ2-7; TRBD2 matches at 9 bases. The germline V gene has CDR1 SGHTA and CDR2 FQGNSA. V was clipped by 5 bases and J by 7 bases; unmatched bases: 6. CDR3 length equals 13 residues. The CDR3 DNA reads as TGTGCCAGCAGCCGTAGCGGGAGATTAGAGCAGTACTTC. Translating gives CASSRSGRLEQYF.

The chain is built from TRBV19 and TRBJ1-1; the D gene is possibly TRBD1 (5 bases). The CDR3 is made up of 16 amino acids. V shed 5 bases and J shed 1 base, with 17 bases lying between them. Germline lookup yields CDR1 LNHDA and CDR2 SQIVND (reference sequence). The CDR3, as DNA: TGTGCCAGTAGTGGGGCCCTTGGCGAAAGGAACACTGAAGCTTTCTTT. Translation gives CASSGALGERNTEAFF.

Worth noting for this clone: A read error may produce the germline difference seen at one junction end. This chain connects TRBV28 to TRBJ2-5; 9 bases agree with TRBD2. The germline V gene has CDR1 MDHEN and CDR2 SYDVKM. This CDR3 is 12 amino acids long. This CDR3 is CASSFGSGLAHF. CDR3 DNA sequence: TGTGCCAGCAGTTTTGGGTCGGGACTAGCTCACTTC. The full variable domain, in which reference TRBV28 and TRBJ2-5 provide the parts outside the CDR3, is DVKVTQSSRYLVKRTGEKVFLECVQDMDHENMFWYRQDPGLGLRLIYFSYDVKMKEKGDIPEGYSVSREKKERFSLILESASTNQTSMYLCASSFGSGLAHFGPGTRLLVL.

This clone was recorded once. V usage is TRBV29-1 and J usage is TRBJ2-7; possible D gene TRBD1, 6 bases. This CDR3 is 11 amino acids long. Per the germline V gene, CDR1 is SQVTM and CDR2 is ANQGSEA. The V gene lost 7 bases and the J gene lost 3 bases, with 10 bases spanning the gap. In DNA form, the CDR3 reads TGCAGCGCAGGGGTTGGCTACGAGCAGTACTTC. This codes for CSAGVGYEQYF.

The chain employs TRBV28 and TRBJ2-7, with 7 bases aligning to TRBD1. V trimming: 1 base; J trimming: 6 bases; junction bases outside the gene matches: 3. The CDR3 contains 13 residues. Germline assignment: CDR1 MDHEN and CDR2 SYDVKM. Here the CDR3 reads CASSLSQGSEQYF. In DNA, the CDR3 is TGTGCCAGCAGTTTATCACAGGGGAGCGAGCAGTACTTC.

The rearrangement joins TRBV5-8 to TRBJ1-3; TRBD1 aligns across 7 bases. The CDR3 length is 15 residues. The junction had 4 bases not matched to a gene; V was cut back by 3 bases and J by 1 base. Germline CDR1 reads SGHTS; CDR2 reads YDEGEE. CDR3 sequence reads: CASSWTGLSGNTIYF. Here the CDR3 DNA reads TGTGCCAGCAGCTGGACAGGTCTTTCTGGAAACACCATATATTTT.

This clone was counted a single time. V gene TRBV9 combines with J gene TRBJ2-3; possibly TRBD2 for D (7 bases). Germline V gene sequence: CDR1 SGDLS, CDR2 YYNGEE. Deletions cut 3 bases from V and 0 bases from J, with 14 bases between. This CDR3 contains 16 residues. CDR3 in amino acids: CASSGSRGASTDTQYF. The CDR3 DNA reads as TGTGCCAGCAGCGGGTCCCGGGGGGCCAGCACAGATACGCAGTATTTT.